This T cell receptor (beta chain) was profiled in a study of blood T cell repertoires in COVID-19. Original handling: Reference gene primer amplification in the assay estimated nucleated cell counts. Using immunoSEQ multiplex PCR, the repertoire was profiled, and TCRdb retains in-frame clones only, with some absent. Clonal size and the V and J genes are those of that table, whereas D and trimming came from the DNA. The sample carries about 140,000 clones, 78% recorded once. With 5 bases clipped from V and 2 bases from J, the junction kept 10 bases outside the gene matches. The germline gives CDR1 LGHDT, CDR2 YNNKEL (reference sequence). The CDR3 extends over 17 amino acids. In terms of age and location, participants ranged from roughly 18 to 100 years and lived in approximately 24 US areas. Assignments of participants to cohorts depended upon their own reported clinical history. The study counted Cohort 3 donors as recovered given two negative PCRs, clearance, or symptom resolution.

The chain joins TRBV3-1 (or the pseudogene TRBV3-2) to TRBJ2-3, with 10 nucleotides matching TRBD2. The sample comprised PBMCs or T cells enriched from blood (not recorded which). The sequence came from a woman aged 50 to 60 who had recovered from COVID-19. This CDR3 is CASSLSGGATYTDTQYF. Here the CDR3 DNA reads TGTGCCAGCAGCTTGAGCGGGGGGGCAACCTACACAGATACGCAGTATTTT.